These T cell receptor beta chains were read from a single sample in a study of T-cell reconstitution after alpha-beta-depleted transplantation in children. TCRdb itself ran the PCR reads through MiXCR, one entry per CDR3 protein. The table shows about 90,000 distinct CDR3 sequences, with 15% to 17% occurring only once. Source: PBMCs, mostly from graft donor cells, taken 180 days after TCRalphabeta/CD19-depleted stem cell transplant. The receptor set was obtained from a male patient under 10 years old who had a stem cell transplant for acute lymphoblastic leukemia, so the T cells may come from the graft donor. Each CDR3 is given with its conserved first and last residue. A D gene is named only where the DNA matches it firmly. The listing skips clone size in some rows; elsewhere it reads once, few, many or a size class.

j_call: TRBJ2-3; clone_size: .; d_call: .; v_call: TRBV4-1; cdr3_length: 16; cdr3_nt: TGCGCCAGCAGCCAAGTCGGGAGACAGCTCACAGATACGCAGTATTTT; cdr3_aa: CASSQVGRQLTDTQYF
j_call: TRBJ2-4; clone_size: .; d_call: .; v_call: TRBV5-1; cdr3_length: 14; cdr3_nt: TGCGCCAGCAGCTTATTAATTGGCAAAAACATTCAGTACTTC; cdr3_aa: CASSLLIGKNIQYF
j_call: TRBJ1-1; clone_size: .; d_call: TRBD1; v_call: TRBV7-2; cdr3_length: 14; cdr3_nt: TGTGCCAGCAGCCCAGATTCCAGGGGGCAGGGAGCTTTCTTT; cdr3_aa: CASSPDSRGQGAFF
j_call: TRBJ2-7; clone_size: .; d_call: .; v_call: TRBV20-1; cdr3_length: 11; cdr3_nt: TGCAGTGCTGGAACTCTCTACGAGCAGTACTTC; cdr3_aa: CSAGTLYEQYF
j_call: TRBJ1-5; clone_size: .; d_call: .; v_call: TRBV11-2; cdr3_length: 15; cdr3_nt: TGTGCCAGCAGCTTAGGCCACTCAGGGGATCAGCCCCAGCATTTT; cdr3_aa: CASSLGHSGDQPQHF
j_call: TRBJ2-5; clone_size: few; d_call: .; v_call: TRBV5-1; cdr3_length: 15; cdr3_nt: TGCGCCAGCAGCTTGGGTGGTCTAGTCAAAGAGACCCAGTACTTC; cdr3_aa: CASSLGGLVKETQYF
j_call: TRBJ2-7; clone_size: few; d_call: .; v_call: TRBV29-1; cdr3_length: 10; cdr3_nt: TGCAGCGCCCGCGGGTCCGAGCAGTACTTC; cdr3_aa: CSARGSEQYF
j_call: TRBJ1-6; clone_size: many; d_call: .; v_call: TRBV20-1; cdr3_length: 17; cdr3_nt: TGCAGTGCTGATACTTTTGCTTGGCCGGAGGACAATTCACCCCTCCACTTT; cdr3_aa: CSADTFAWPEDNSPLHF
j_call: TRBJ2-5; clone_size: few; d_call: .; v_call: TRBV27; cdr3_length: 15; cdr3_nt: TGTGCCAGCAGTTTAACCCCCAGCGCCCAAGAGACCCAGTACTTC; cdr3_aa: CASSLTPSAQETQYF
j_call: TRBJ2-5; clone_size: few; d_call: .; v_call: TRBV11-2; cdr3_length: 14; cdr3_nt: TGTGCCAGCAGCTTAGGGAGGGCCCAAGAGACCCAGTACTTC; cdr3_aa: CASSLGRAQETQYF
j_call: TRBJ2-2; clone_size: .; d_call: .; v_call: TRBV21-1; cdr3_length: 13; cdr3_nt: TGTGCCAGCAGCAAAGTGACAGCCGGGGAGCTGTTTTTT; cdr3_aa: CASSKVTAGELFF
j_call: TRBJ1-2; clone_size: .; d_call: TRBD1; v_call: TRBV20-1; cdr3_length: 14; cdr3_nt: TGCAGTGCTAGAACCCAGGGGGGGGACTATGGCTACACCTTC; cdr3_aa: CSARTQGGDYGYTF
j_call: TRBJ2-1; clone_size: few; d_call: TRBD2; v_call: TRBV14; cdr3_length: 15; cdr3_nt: TGTGCCAGCAGCCAATCCCTTAGCGGGGCGAGTGAGCAGTTCTTC; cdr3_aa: CASSQSLSGASEQFF
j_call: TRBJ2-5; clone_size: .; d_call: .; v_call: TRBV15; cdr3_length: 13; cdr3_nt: TGTGCCACCAGCAGAGATCGAGTCCAGACCCAGTACTTC; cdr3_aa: CATSRDRVQTQYF
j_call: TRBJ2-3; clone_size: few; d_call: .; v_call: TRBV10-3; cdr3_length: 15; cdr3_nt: TGTGCCATCAGTGAGGGGTTCGCACCCACAGATACGCAGTATTTT; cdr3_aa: CAISEGFAPTDTQYF
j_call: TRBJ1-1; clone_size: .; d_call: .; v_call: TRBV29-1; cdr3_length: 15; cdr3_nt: TGCAGCGTTGTCCGAGCAGGGGTCTCGGTCACTGAAGCTTTCTTT; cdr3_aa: CSVVRAGVSVTEAFF
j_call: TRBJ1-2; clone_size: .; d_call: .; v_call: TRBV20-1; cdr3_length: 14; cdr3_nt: TGCAGTGCTAGAGATCTGAAGGGAAACTATGGCTACACCTTC; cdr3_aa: CSARDLKGNYGYTF
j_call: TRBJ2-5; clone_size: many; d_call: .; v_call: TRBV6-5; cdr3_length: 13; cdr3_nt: TGTGCCAGCGGGGGGGCCTATCAAGAGACCCAGTACTTC; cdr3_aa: CASGGAYQETQYF
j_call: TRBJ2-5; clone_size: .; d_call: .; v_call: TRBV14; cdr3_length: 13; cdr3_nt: TGTGCCAGTAAGAAAGTGGGGGATGGGACCCAGTACTTC; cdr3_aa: CASKKVGDGTQYF
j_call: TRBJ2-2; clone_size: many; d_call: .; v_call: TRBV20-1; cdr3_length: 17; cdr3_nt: TGCAGTGCTAGAGACGTTAGGACAGCCGGATACACCGGGGAGCTGTTTTTT; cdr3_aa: CSARDVRTAGYTGELFF
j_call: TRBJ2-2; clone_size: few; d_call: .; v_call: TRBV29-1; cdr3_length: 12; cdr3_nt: TGCAGCGTTGTCAGGAACACCGGGGAGCTGTTTTTT; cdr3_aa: CSVVRNTGELFF
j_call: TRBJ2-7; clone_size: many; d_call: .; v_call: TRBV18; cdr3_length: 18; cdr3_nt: TGTGCCAGCTCACCCCAGAGTCTTAAAGGGACGGGGACTTACGAGCAGTACTTC; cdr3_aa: CASSPQSLKGTGTYEQYF
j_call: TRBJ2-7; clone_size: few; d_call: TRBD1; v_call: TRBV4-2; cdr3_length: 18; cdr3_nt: TGTGCCAGCAGCCAACCGGGACAGTTTTCATCAGCGTCCTACGAGCAGTACTTC; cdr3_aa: CASSQPGQFSSASYEQYF
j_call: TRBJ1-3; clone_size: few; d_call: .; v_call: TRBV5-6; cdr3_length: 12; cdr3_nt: TGTGCCAGCAGCTTACCCCCCGGGCCCATATATTTT; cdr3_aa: CASSLPPGPIYF
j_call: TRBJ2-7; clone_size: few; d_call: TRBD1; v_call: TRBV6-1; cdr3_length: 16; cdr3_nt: TGTGCCAGCAGTCCAGGCCAAATGGCGACAGGGGACGAGCAGTACTTC; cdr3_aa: CASSPGQMATGDEQYF
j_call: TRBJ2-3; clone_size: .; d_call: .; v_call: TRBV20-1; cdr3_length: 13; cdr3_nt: TGCAGTGCTAGAGATGGCCTCCCCGATACGCAGTATTTT; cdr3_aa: CSARDGLPDTQYF
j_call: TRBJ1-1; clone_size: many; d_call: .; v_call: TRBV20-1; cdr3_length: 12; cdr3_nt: TGCAGTGCTCCTCGCGGGTACACTGAAGCTTTCTTT; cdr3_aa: CSAPRGYTEAFF
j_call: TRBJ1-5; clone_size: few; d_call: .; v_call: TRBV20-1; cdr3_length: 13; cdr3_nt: TGCAGTGCCAGTCGGGGAGGTGATCAGCCCCAGCATTTT; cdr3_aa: CSASRGGDQPQHF
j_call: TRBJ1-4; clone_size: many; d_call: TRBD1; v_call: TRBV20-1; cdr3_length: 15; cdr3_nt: TGCAGTGCTAGAGATGGAGGGACAGGTGATGAAAAACTGTTTTTT; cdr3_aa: CSARDGGTGDEKLFF
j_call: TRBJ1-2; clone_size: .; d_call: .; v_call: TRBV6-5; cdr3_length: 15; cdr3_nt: TGTGCCAGCAGTTACTCGGGCGGGAGGGGGGATGGCTACACCTTC; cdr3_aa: CASSYSGGRGDGYTF
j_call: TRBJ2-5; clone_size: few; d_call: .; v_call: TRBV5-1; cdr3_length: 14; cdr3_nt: TGCGCCAGCAGCTTGGTGCAGGGGGGAGAGACCCAGTACTTC; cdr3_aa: CASSLVQGGETQYF
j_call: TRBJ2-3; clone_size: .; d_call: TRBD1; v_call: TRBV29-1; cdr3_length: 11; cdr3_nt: TGCAGCGCCGACAGGGGAGATACGCAGTATTTT; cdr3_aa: CSADRGDTQYF
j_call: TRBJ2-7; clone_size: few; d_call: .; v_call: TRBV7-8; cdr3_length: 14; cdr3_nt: TGTGCCAGCAGCTTAGATGGGACGAGCTACGAGCAGTACTTC; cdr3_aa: CASSLDGTSYEQYF
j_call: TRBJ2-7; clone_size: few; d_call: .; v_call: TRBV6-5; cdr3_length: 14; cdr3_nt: TGTGCCAGCAGTTACGGTTTCACAAGGGGCGAGCAGTACTTC; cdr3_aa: CASSYGFTRGEQYF
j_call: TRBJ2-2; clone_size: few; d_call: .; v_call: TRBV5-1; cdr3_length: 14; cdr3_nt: TGCGCCAGCAGCGTGGTGCCCGTTCCTGGGGAGCTGTTTTTT; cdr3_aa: CASSVVPVPGELFF
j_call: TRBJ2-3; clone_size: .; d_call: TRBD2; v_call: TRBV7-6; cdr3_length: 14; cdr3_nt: TGTGCCAGCAGCTCCTCCGGGGGGATAGATACGCAGTATTTT; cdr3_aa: CASSSSGGIDTQYF
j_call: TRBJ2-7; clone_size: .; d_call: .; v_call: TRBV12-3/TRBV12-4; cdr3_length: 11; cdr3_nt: TGTGCCAGCAGTATTACCTACGAGCAGTACTTC; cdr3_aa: CASSITYEQYF
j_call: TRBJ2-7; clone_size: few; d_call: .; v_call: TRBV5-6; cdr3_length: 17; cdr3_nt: TGTGCCAGCAGCTTGGAGGTCGTGGAGGGAGTTACCTACGAGCAGTACTTC; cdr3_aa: CASSLEVVEGVTYEQYF
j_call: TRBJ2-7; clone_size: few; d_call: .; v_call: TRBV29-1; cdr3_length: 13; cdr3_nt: TGCAGCGCCTTATCGGGGACCGCCTACGAGCAGTACTTC; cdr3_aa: CSALSGTAYEQYF
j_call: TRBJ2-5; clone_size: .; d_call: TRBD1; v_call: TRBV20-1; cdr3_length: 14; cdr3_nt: TGCAGTGCTAGGCAAGGGGGCCAAAAGGGGACCCAGTACTTC; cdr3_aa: CSARQGGQKGTQYF
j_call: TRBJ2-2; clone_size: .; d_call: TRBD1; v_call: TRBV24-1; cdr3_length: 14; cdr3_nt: TGTGCCACCAGTGTCCCGGACAGGGCCGGGGAGCTGTTTTTT; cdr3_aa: CATSVPDRAGELFF
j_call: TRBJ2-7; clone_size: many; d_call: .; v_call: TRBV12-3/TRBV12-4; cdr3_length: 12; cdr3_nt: TGTGCCAGCGTCGTGGGGCCAGGGGAGCAGTACTTC; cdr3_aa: CASVVGPGEQYF
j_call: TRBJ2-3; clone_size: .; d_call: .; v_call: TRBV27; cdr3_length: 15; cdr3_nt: TGTGCCAGCAGTTACCTGGGGGACTCGACAGATACGCAGTATTTT; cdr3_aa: CASSYLGDSTDTQYF
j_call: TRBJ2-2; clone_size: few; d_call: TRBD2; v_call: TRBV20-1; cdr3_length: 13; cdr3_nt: TGCAGTGCTCCGACTAGCCCCACCGGGGAGCTGTTTTTT; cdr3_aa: CSAPTSPTGELFF
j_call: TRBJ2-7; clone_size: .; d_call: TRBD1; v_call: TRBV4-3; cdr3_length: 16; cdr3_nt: TGCGCCAGCAGCCAAGAGGCCCGGGACAGGGGCTACGAGCAGTACTTC; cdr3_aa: CASSQEARDRGYEQYF
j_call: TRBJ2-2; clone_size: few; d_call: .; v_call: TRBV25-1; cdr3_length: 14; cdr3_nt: TGTGCCAGCAGTGAATGGGCCCACACCGGGGAGCTGTTTTTT; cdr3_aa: CASSEWAHTGELFF
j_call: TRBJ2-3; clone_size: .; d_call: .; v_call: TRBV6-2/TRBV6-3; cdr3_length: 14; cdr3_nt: TGTGCCAGCGGATTAGCGGTCAACACAGATACGCAGTATTTT; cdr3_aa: CASGLAVNTDTQYF
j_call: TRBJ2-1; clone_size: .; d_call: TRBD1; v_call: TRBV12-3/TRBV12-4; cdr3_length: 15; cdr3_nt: TGTGCCAGCAGTGTATCCCGGGACAGGGCCAATGAGCAGTTCTTC; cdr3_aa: CASSVSRDRANEQFF
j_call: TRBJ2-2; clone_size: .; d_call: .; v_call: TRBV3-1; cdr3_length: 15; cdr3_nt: TGTGCCAGCAGACCCGGGGCGCCGGAGACCGGGGAGCTGTTTTTT; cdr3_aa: CASRPGAPETGELFF
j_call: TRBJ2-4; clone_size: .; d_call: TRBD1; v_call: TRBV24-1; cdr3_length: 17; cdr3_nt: TGTGCCACCAGTGATTTGAGACAGGGGGCGTCAAGAAACATTCAGTACTTC; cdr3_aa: CATSDLRQGASRNIQYF
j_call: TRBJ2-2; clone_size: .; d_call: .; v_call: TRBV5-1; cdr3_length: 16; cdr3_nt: TGCGCCAGCAGCTTGGCGGGGGACAGTTACACCGGGGAGCTGTTTTTT; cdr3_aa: CASSLAGDSYTGELFF
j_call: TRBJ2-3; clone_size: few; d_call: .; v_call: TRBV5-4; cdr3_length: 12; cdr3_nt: TGTGCCAGCAGCTTGCCCCGGGATACGCAGTATTTT; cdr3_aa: CASSLPRDTQYF
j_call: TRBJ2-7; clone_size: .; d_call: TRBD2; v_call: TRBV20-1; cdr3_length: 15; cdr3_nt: TGCAGTGCTACCCGGGCGGGGGGTCGCTCCTACGAGCAGTACTTC; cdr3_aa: CSATRAGGRSYEQYF